This entry lists 5 T cell receptor beta chains sequenced from one sample in a study of T-cell reconstitution after alpha-beta-depleted transplantation in children. Unique molecular identifiers were incorporated during preparation of the TCRbeta library. Each CDR3 protein gets one entry after TCRdb re-called the PCR reads with MiXCR. Among around 450,000 distinct CDR3 sequences listed, around 15% were seen once. Sequencing was performed on PBMCs, mostly from graft donor cells, taken 360 days after TCRalphabeta/CD19-depleted stem cell transplant. These receptors all come from a boy under two years old who had a stem cell transplant for Wiskott-Aldrich syndrome, so the T cells may come from the graft donor.

This clonotype was recorded a few times. The genes are TRBV7-2 and TRBJ2-2; D not certain. The CDR3 loop spans 14 amino acids. Germline-derived CDR1 and CDR2 are SGHTA and FQGNSA. V lost 5 bases and J lost 6, with 13 bases in between. The CDR3 DNA reads as TGTGCCAGCAGCCCCCGGGTAGCCTCCGGGGAGCTGTTTTTT. Translated: CASSPRVASGELFF.

The chain has TRBV7-9 and TRBJ2-7, with D unclear. This CDR3 contains 15 residues. V lost 0 bases and J 2 bases, leaving 11 bases between the germline ends. Germline V gives CDR1 SEHNR, CDR2 FQNEAQ (reference sequence). The CDR3, as DNA: TGTGCCAGCAGCTTAGCTGTTGGGTTGGCCTACGAGCAGTACTTC. It encodes CASSLAVGLAYEQYF.

This clonotype came up once. The chain joins TRBV10-3 to TRBJ2-3, with 7 bases identical to TRBD1. Germline trimming cut 6 bases from V and 0 bases from J; bases unmatched to any gene: 15. Germline V gene sequence: CDR1 ENHRY, CDR2 SYGVKD. This CDR3 has 18 residues. The CDR3 loop reads CAIRAYSDRAASTDTQYF. Here the CDR3 DNA reads TGTGCCATCAGGGCGTATTCCGACAGGGCGGCTAGCACAGATACGCAGTATTTT.

This clonotype turned up a few times. This chain links TRBV20-1 with TRBJ2-1; D might be TRBD2 (6 bases). V was clipped by 3 bases and J by 4 bases, with 10 bases between them. Germline V gives CDR1 DFQATT, CDR2 SNEGSKA (reference sequence). This CDR3 has 13 amino acids. In nucleotides, the CDR3 is TGCAGTGCTAGGACTAGAGGATACAATGAGCAGTTCTTC. Amino acid sequence: CSARTRGYNEQFF.

A few counts support this clonotype. The CDR3 is CATSDLGGGYNEQFF. CDR3 bases: TGTGCCACCAGTGATTTGGGCGGGGGTTACAATGAGCAGTTCTTC. The rearrangement joins TRBV24-1 to TRBJ2-1; TRBD2 aligns across 7 bases. This CDR3 is 15 amino acids long. CDR1 KGHDR and CDR2 SFDVKD come from the germline V gene. Trimming removed 0 bases from V and 4 bases from J; junction bases left unmatched: 2.